Sequencing of this TCR beta chain was carried out in a study of cytomegalovirus exposure and HLA in healthy donors. General study points: A later analysis reportedly found fewer N-insertions in an Asian-associated ancestry cluster than the approximately 670-donor mean.

With 60 Vbeta and 13 Jbeta primers, the PCR was carried out. Authors' analysis steps: Approximately 12 million of tens of millions of unique TCR beta chains were shared, per a later count. Generated by immunoSEQ multiplex PCR, the TCRdb table keeps only in-frame clones and is missing some. The V and J calls and clone size come from that table; D and trimming were worked out from the DNA. Of approximately 160,000 clones listed, approximately 80% are singletons. CDR3 length: 15 residues. Per the germline V gene, CDR1 is SEHNR and CDR2 is FQNEAQ (reference sequence). V was pared by 5 bases and J by 8 bases, with 11 bases of the junction left unmatched. Comment on this clone: The antigen remains undetermined.

The sequenced sample consisted of PBMCs. The chain is built from TRBV7-9 and TRBJ1-4; TRBD1 matches at 7 bases. This TCR derives from a woman in her forties or fifties in good health and CMV-seropositive. As DNA, the CDR3 is TGTGCCAGCAGCACAAAGACAGGGTTGGGAGAAAAACTGTTTTTT. It encodes CASSTKTGLGEKLFF.